What follows is one TCR beta chain and its context. This clonotype was seen a handful of times. No antigen is known for it. A much larger clonotype is one base distant, so this may be a read error. The data stem from a study of blood T cells in healthy people across ages (dated by TCRdb to the mid-2010s). About the full investigation: In model experiments, template switching captured roughly one uniquely barcoded TCR beta cDNA molecule for every two T cells. Donors were grouped into four age groups: young (average approximately 16 years), middle-aged (less than 40), aged (roughly 67) and long-lived (just over 80). Using the same blood draw, the study looked at two additional independent replicas of 1 million unique cDNA reads for two donors, one aged 18 to 29 and the other aged 80 or older. To track age-related changes in TCR beta repertoire diversity, the study relied on deep sequencing normalized with unique cDNA molecular identifiers. General study outcomes and caveats: Observed TCR beta diversity per million T cells fell roughly linearly with age, and a significant reduction was already apparent by age about 36. Estimates of total diversity based on one million sequenced T cells were considered lower bounds and underestimates. The percentage of naive T cells measured by flow cytometry correlated strongly with observed TCR beta diversity. Conclusive comparison of naive and antigen-experienced compartments was prevented by the profiling of bulk unsorted PBMCs. The long-lived group showed more naive CD4+ T cells, fewer expanded clones and increased TCR diversity than the aged group, suggesting age selection. Because the CMV infection status of the donors was unknown, age-related changes in expanded clonotypes may potentially have been confounded.

Libraries were made using 5' RACE. The data were produced on an Illumina HiSeq 2500. A second PCR of roughly 7 to 11 cycles was performed with a sample-barcoded 5' primer and a J-beta primer mix. Each TCR beta cDNA molecule received a unique molecular identifier from a template-switch 5' adaptor carrying 12 random nucleotides. Each sample yielded at least 2.5 million CDR3-containing paired-end reads. All of the RNA was converted into first-strand cDNA using the Mint cDNA synthesis kit, with a TRBC-specific oligonucleotide serving as the primer. All cDNA was treated with uracil-DNA glycosylase and then went through a first 18-cycle PCR with the universal primers M1SS and BC2_uni_R. The paper's data handling went like this. Normalization of each sample was performed by random selection of 1 million high-quality reads, each carrying a distinct molecular identifier. Instead of being binned into consensus sequences, reads that shared molecular identifiers were thrown out. MiTCR, set to a Q25 quality threshold and the strictest error-elimination algorithm, was used for CDR3 identification, clonotype clustering and error correction. A nonparametric unseen species model with Euler transformation was used to estimate lower-bound total TCR beta diversity. Through fastp at Q25 and MiXCR, TCRdb rebuilt clones from the public reads, retaining in-frame beta chains. Rows with a matching CDR3 protein are joined into one entry that keeps the most common DNA and genes. In this record, the V and J calls reflect TCRdb's handling and not the investigators' own analysis. This sample lists 800,000 to 950,000 distinct CDR3 sequences; under 35% were detected once. More than 8.5% of the sample is in the top ten clones.

The donors were 40 or so Caucasian individuals from Russia, aged roughly 6 to 95 years, who were systemically healthy. Each donor gave 9.5 to 10 milliliters of peripheral blood, drawn into EDTA-treated Vacutainer tubes. Ficoll-Paque density-gradient centrifugation was used to isolate PBMCs, with at least 7 million per sample. Trizol reagent was used to extract total RNA from the PBMCs, yielding at least 5.5 micrograms per sample. For every donor, an aliquot of PBMCs went through flow cytometry to measure the percentages of naive CD45RAhigh/CD27high T cells. Trimming at the junction amounts to 5 bases on V and 9 bases on J, and the germline ends lie 14 bases apart. Reading the germline V gene gives CDR1 SGHTA and CDR2 FQGNSA. Including cysteine and phenylalanine, the CDR3 has 13 amino acids. The kept DNA is CDR3 alone, 39 bases in frame from the first base. A further study also used this sample, focusing on T cells of mothers and their children. As noted in the second study: Donors were nine systemically healthy Caucasian individuals: three mothers and their six children. cDNA synthesis used all of the extracted RNA, with approximately 1.4 ug of RNA in each 15 ul reaction. In the second PCR, sample barcodes and 2-4 random nucleotides were introduced via the M1S primer. Each mother yielded over 8.5 million TCR beta CDR3 reads and each child roughly 2.9 million reads. Thymic selection similarly shapes TCR recombination output in related and unrelated pairs, with minor effect from inherited differences. Normalized repertoire overlap was always found to be slightly, but never significantly, higher in related mother-child pairs than in unrelated mother-child pairs. Persistent microchimeric T cell clones were not detected, at a sensitivity of about 100 clones per million clonotypes. Deep NGS was used in the study to compare the TCR beta repertoires of mothers and children and to look for features that separate related mother-child pairs from unrelated individuals. On average, the children were around 11 +/- 4 years old, while the mothers were roughly 36 +/- 4 years old. Libraries were sequenced on Illumina HiSeq 2000 with 100+100 nt paired-end reads after adapter ligation with NEBNext reagents. To avoid cross-contamination, the mother libraries and the child libraries were prepared a month apart and sequenced in separate runs. Each donor had between 500,000 and 2,000,000 distinct TCR beta clonotypes identified. Naive TCR beta clonotypes were estimated from low-frequency clonotypes matched to each donor's FACS-determined naive share, without sorting.

The chain was built from TRBV7-2 and TRBJ1-5, with the D gene too uncertain to name. The clonotype comes from a woman aged 40 to 49 in good health. Sequenced: blood. The CDR3 loop reads CASSRPGRGPQHF. The bases read TGTGCCAGCAGCCGCCCGGGTCGCGGGCCCCAGCATTTT.